Sequencing of this T cell receptor (beta chain) was carried out in a study of technical replicates of blood from a handful of donors. Profiled with immunoSEQ multiplex PCR; TCRdb holds only in-frame clones, not every one. Of approximately 76,000 clones in the sample, 95% to 98% were seen once. This clone is a singleton in its sample. The germline CDR1 and CDR2 sequences are MNHNS and SASEGT. The V segment lost 1 base and the J segment 15 bases; nucleotides outside the gene matches: 7. The CDR3 covers 13 residues. Sequencing was carried out using T cells isolated from PBMCs. This chain links TRBV6-1 with TRBJ2-4, with TRBD1 identical over 9 bases. This clonotype was sampled from a human donor in good health. The CDR3 loop is CASSEEERTGVYF. The CDR3 DNA follows: TGTGCCAGCAGTGAAGAGGAACGGACAGGGGTGTACTTC.